The present T cell receptor (beta chain) was sequenced within a study of blood T cell repertoires in COVID-19 (dated by TCRdb to the early 2020s). Regarding the research as a whole: Collaborator samples came from the United States, Italy and Spain and covered acute and convalescent phases of COVID-19. The material from the prospective study consisted of cDNA or gDNA derived from T cells, B-cell-depleted T cells, or PBMCs. The dataset comprised deeply sampled blood TCRbeta repertoires from subjects exposed to, actively infected with, or recovered from COVID-19. The repertoires were released in a freely available public database meant as a resource for research on the immune response to SARS-CoV-2. Samples came from the ongoing ImmuneRACE study (first 160 participants) plus 1,254 subjects from 6 global collaborators. Nearly every sample came with metadata listing a de-identified subject ID, COVID-19 status, age in years and sex. Where HLA class I and class II types were available, the types were taken from metadata supplied by the sample provider, not from assay-based typing.

The junction shows trimming of 7 bases on V and 4 bases on J, plus 13 bases between the germline ends. There are 13 amino acids in the CDR3, from cysteine to phenylalanine inclusive. The kept DNA is CDR3 alone, 39 bases in frame from the first base. CDR1 is given as ENHRY and CDR2 as SYGVKD, both from the germline V gene. At one collaborating source in Seattle, patients were enrolled during active infection and were followed longitudinally through the course of disease. The collaborating institutions used their own protocols to collect whole blood in K2EDTA tubes. For TCRbeta analysis, collaborators shipped samples in one of three forms: frozen whole blood, isolated PBMCs, or DNA extracted from either of those sample types. The study at large found these results: The quantity of clinical and demographic metadata differed by source and by participant and was supplied without curation.

TCRbeta CDR3 regions were amplified from genomic DNA by means of the immunoSEQ Assay, a bias-controlled multiplex PCR. In the paper's pipeline: The number of nucleated cells in each sample was estimated by amplification of reference gene primers within the assay. Sequence reads were collapsed and filtered to measure the absolute abundance of every unique TCRbeta CDR3 rearrangement. For each sample, productive Simpson clonality was calculated by taking the square root of Simpson's diversity index across productive rearrangements. What TCRdb holds here is the immuneACCESS table cut down to in-frame rearrangements. Part of the clones is not present; checked against another copy, under half of the missing clones reflect an unresolved V gene, and the others are unexplained. V, J and clone size were drawn from that table, and D and trimming were deduced from the DNA. Within this sample are over 150,000 clones, with roughly 80% of them counted one time only. 12% of the sample goes to the ten largest clones.

To note about this clone: No antigen is known for it. The sample holds no much larger clone one base away, and base qualities are not on file.

The rearrangement joined TRBV10-3 to TRBJ1-2; tentative D gene TRBD1, with 5 bases matching. The sequenced sample consisted of peripheral blood. The receptor's source is a woman older than 75 with COVID-19, enrolled during active disease. The CDR3 reads CAINIDSSYGYTF. At the DNA level, the sequence is TGTGCCATCAATATAGACAGCAGCTATGGCTACACCTTC.